These T cell receptor beta chains were read from a single sample in a study of cytomegalovirus exposure and HLA in healthy donors. Sequenced by immunoSEQ multiplex PCR; TCRdb stores in-frame clones only, minus some. This sample has about 160,000 clones, with under 85% found just once. Sequenced material: PBMCs. The receptor set was obtained from a woman in her 30s in good health and CMV-seronegative. Each CDR3 is given with its conserved first and last residue. The D gene is left open where the match is weak. Clone size is stated in some rows and not others, as once, few, many or a class when expanded.

d_gene | j_gene | abundance | v_gene | CDR3aa | CDR3nt
NA | TRBJ1-3 | NA | TRBV9 | CASSVLGVGNTIYF | TGTGCCAGCAGCGTACTAGGGGTCGGAAACACCATATATTTT
NA | TRBJ2-5 | NA | TRBV21-1 | CASTLQGPCWIETQYF | TGTGCCAGCACTCTACAGGGACCGTGTTGGATAGAGACCCAGTACTTC
NA | TRBJ1-5 | NA | TRBV5-4 | CASSSQEDNQPQHF | TGTGCCAGCAGCTCGCAGGAAGACAATCAGCCCCAGCATTTT
NA | TRBJ2-2 | NA | TRBV7-3 | CASSQTGTGELFF | TGTGCCAGCAGCCAAACAGGGACCGGGGAGCTGTTTTTT
TRBD1 | TRBJ1-6 | few | TRBV6-5 | CASSSRGLGNSPLHF | TGTGCCAGCAGTTCAAGGGGGCTAGGGAATTCACCCCTCCACTTT
NA | TRBJ2-7 | NA | TRBV29-1 | CSAGDSYEQYF | TGCAGCGCCGGGGACTCCTACGAGCAGTACTTC
NA | TRBJ1-5 | few | TRBV2 | CASSEVKSTQHF | TGTGCCAGCAGTGAAGTAAAATCTACCCAGCATTTT
NA | TRBJ1-6 | NA | TRBV7-9 | CASSLQGFGSPLHF | TGTGCCAGCAGCCTACAGGGTTTCGGTTCACCCCTCCACTTT
NA | TRBJ2-5 | NA | TRBV11-1 | CASSPRGQAGPQETQYF | TGTGCCAGCAGCCCAAGAGGGCAAGCGGGCCCCCAAGAGACCCAGTACTTC
TRBD2 | TRBJ2-5 | NA | TRBV5-4 | CASSSRGAGGQKTQYF | TGTGCCAGCAGCTCGAGGGGGGCGGGGGGCCAAAAGACCCAGTACTTC
NA | TRBJ1-6 | NA | TRBV6-5 | CASSQESSYNSPLHF | TGTGCCAGCAGTCAGGAAAGCTCCTATAATTCACCCCTCCACTTT
NA | TRBJ2-7 | NA | TRBV30 | CAWIESSYEQYF | TGTGCCTGGATTGAGTCTAGCTACGAGCAGTACTTC
TRBD1 | TRBJ1-1 | NA | TRBV5-1 | CASSLRGQDTEAFF | TGCGCCAGCAGCCTCAGGGGGCAGGACACTGAAGCTTTCTTT
TRBD2 | TRBJ2-4 | NA | TRBV15 | CATSRELAGAKNIQYF | TGTGCCACCAGCAGAGAACTAGCGGGTGCCAAAAACATTCAGTACTTC
TRBD1 | TRBJ2-7 | NA | TRBV6-1 | CASARDRAYEQYF | TGTGCCAGCGCCCGGGACAGGGCCTACGAGCAGTACTTC
TRBD1 | TRBJ1-1 | few | TRBV7-9 | CASSSRGQGDTEAFF | TGTGCCAGCAGCTCACGTGGGCAGGGGGACACTGAAGCTTTCTTT
NA | TRBJ2-5 | NA | TRBV5-1 | CASSLDTGLKTQYF | TGCGCCAGCAGCTTAGACACAGGGCTGAAGACCCAGTACTTC
TRBD1 | TRBJ2-7 | few | TRBV4-1 | CASSQQTGTASYEQYF | TGCGCCAGCAGTCAACAGACCGGGACAGCATCCTACGAGCAGTACTTC
TRBD1 | TRBJ2-7 | NA | TRBV5-1 | CASSWTGGSYEQYF | TGCGCCAGCAGCTGGACAGGGGGCTCCTACGAGCAGTACTTC
TRBD1 | TRBJ1-1 | NA | TRBV2 | CASNDREGTEAFF | TGTGCCAGCAATGACAGGGAAGGCACTGAAGCTTTCTTT
NA | TRBJ1-2 | few | TRBV19 | CASSRQVLANYGYTF | TGTGCCAGTAGCAGACAGGTCCTAGCTAACTATGGCTACACCTTC
TRBD1 | TRBJ1-2 | NA | TRBV2 | CASLPRDRLNYGYTF | TGTGCCAGCCTCCCCCGGGACAGGTTAAACTATGGCTACACCTTC
NA | TRBJ2-5 | NA | TRBV19 | CASSPLTGIEETQYF | TGTGCCAGTAGTCCCCTTACGGGGATCGAAGAGACCCAGTACTTC
NA | TRBJ2-1 | NA | TRBV19 | CASIPQGAAGNEQFF | TGTGCCAGTATACCCCAGGGTGCAGCAGGTAATGAGCAGTTCTTC
TRBD1 | TRBJ1-2 | NA | TRBV5-8 | CASKRTGFTYGYTF | TGTGCCAGCAAGAGGACAGGGTTTACCTATGGCTACACCTTC
NA | TRBJ1-2 | NA | TRBV25-1 | CARGPRLANYGYTF | TGTGCCAGGGGGCCACGGTTAGCTAACTATGGCTACACCTTC
NA | TRBJ2-2 | NA | TRBV13 | CASSLVPGILAGELFF | TGTGCCAGCAGCTTAGTTCCAGGGATTTTAGCCGGGGAGCTGTTTTTT
NA | TRBJ1-2 | NA | TRBV10-2 | CASSESTGYYGYTF | TGCGCCAGCAGTGAGTCGACAGGTTACTATGGCTACACCTTC
TRBD2 | TRBJ2-3 | few | TRBV19 | CASSTRLAGGPTDTQYF | TGTGCCAGTAGTACTCGACTAGCGGGGGGCCCCACAGATACGCAGTATTTT
TRBD1 | TRBJ1-2 | NA | TRBV7-2 | CASSSGQDYGYTF | TGTGCCAGCAGCTCTGGACAGGATTATGGCTACACCTTC
NA | TRBJ1-5 | once | TRBV7-9 | CASSLVSSNQPQHF | TGTGCCAGCAGCTTAGTCAGTAGCAATCAGCCCCAGCATTTT
TRBD1 | TRBJ2-7 | NA | TRBV5-4 | CASSEGTGIYEQYF | TGTGCCAGCAGCGAAGGGACAGGAATCTACGAGCAGTACTTC
TRBD1 | TRBJ1-6 | NA | TRBV7-8 | CASSLVGQNSYNSPLHF | TGTGCCAGCAGCTTAGTGGGACAGAACTCCTATAATTCACCCCTCCACTTT
TRBD2 | TRBJ2-1 | NA | TRBV4-1 | CASSQGLAGRYNEQFF | TGCGCCAGCAGCCAAGGACTAGCGGGGAGGTACAATGAGCAGTTCTTC
TRBD2 | TRBJ2-5 | few | TRBV6-1 | CASSDRLGTSGGQETQYF | TGTGCCAGCAGTGATAGGTTAGGGACTAGCGGGGGCCAAGAGACCCAGTACTTC
NA | TRBJ2-2 | NA | TRBV27 | CASFAGQTNTGELFF | TGTGCCAGCTTCGCCGGACAAACGAACACCGGGGAGCTGTTTTTT
TRBD1 | TRBJ1-1 | NA | TRBV19 | CASTGQETLNTEAFF | TGTGCCAGTACAGGACAGGAGACCCTTAACACTGAAGCTTTCTTT
NA | TRBJ1-5 | few | TRBV6-5 | CASSYSQGSNQPQHF | TGTGCCAGCAGTTACTCCCAGGGGAGCAATCAGCCCCAGCATTTT
TRBD1 | TRBJ1-2 | NA | TRBV2 | CASSKSGQGNYGYTF | TGTGCCAGCAGTAAATCGGGACAGGGAAACTATGGCTACACCTTC
TRBD1 | TRBJ1-1 | NA | TRBV6-1 | CASRRTGANTEAFF | TGTGCCAGCAGGAGGACAGGGGCGAACACTGAAGCTTTCTTT
TRBD1 | TRBJ1-1 | NA | TRBV19 | CASTPDRGFTEAFF | TGTGCCAGTACCCCCGACAGGGGATTCACTGAAGCTTTCTTT
NA | TRBJ1-1 | NA | TRBV6-5 | CASSERQAFF | TGTGCCAGCAGTGAAAGACAGGCTTTCTTT
TRBD1 | TRBJ1-6 | NA | TRBV10-3 | CAISQDRAMDSPLHF | TGTGCCATCAGTCAGGACAGGGCCATGGATTCACCCCTCCACTTT
TRBD1 | TRBJ2-2 | NA | TRBV5-1 | CASSLDPGGKTGELFF | TGCGCCAGCAGCTTGGACCCAGGGGGAAAGACCGGGGAGCTGTTTTTT
NA | TRBJ2-3 | few | TRBV7-9 | CASSSSFRGGTDTQYF | TGTGCCAGCAGCTCCTCCTTCAGGGGGGGCACAGATACGCAGTATTTT
TRBD2 | TRBJ2-2 | NA | TRBV4-1 | CASSPGLAENTGELFF | TGCGCCAGCAGCCCCGGGCTAGCGGAGAACACCGGGGAGCTGTTTTTT
NA | TRBJ1-2 | NA | TRBV11-2 | CASSLFNRAGDGYTF | TGTGCCAGCAGCTTATTTAACAGGGCTGGGGATGGCTACACCTTC
NA | TRBJ2-7 | NA | TRBV2 | CATSSGYEQYF | TGTGCCACTAGCAGCGGCTACGAGCAGTACTTC
NA | TRBJ2-7 | NA | TRBV27 | CASSYNSLGGYEQYF | TGTGCCAGCAGTTACAACAGCCTCGGGGGCTACGAGCAGTACTTC
NA | TRBJ2-5 | few | TRBV5-6 | CASSLWQDLGETQYF | TGTGCCAGCAGCTTGTGGCAAGACTTGGGAGAGACCCAGTACTTC
NA | TRBJ1-1 | few | TRBV11-2 | CASSLLSLMNTEAFF | TGTGCCAGCAGCCTCCTCAGTCTCATGAACACTGAAGCTTTCTTT
TRBD2 | TRBJ2-1 | NA | TRBV10-3 | CAISESASGGAYNEQFF | TGTGCCATCAGTGAGTCCGCTAGCGGGGGGGCCTACAATGAGCAGTTCTTC
NA | TRBJ2-7 | NA | TRBV6-6 | CASSDSTSSYEQYF | TGTGCCAGCAGTGACTCGACTAGCTCCTACGAGCAGTACTTC
NA | TRBJ1-4 | NA | TRBV7-9 | CASSLWGGNEKLFF | TGTGCCAGCAGCCTTTGGGGGGGGAATGAAAAACTGTTTTTT
NA | TRBJ1-1 | NA | TRBV9 | CASSGRGSTEAFF | TGTGCCAGCAGCGGACGGGGGTCCACTGAAGCTTTCTTT
TRBD2 | TRBJ2-1 | NA | TRBV28 | CASSFAGGKTNEQFF | TGTGCCAGCAGTTTTGCGGGGGGGAAAACCAATGAGCAGTTCTTC
NA | TRBJ2-1 | few | TRBV7-9 | CASSLQGTNEQFF | TGTGCCAGCAGCTTACAGGGGACCAATGAGCAGTTCTTC